Reported below is one T cell receptor beta chain. Its target is unknown. Trimming shortened V by 7 bases and J by 1 base, and 19 bases separated the two germline ends. The CDR3 is 15 amino acids. Germline V gene data show CDR1 as SQVTM and CDR2 as ANQGSEA. Following 10 days of culture, CD4+ T cells were isolated. As their vaccination, participants received two doses of either BNT162b2 or mRNA-1273. A half-medium replacement with IL-2 medium was carried out on days 3 and 7. These data originate in a study of vaccination effects on CD4 cells after COVID-19. Study results and limitations: Vaccine- and infection-induced clones showed marked clonal contraction late following vaccination.

Produced via immunoSEQ multiplex PCR; TCRdb's table is partial and in-frame only. The sample has about 45,000 clones, approximately 77% seen once. This TCR was recovered from a human donor who received a COVID-19 vaccine. The source material was CD4+ T cells from PBMCs cultured without peptide, sampled after COVID-19 vaccination. The V call is TRBV29-1, the J call TRBJ1-1, with TRBD1 as a possible D gene (5 bases). The CDR3 here is CSGSNLWRGNTEAFF. CDR3 nucleotides: TGCAGCGGCAGCAATTTATGGAGGGGGAACACTGAAGCTTTCTTT.